The present entry profiles one T cell receptor (beta chain) with its context. In the source study's methods: Amplifying reference gene primers gave estimates of nucleated cell counts. The protocol was immunoSEQ multiplex PCR, while the TCRdb copy is restricted to in-frame clones and leaves out a portion. V and J calls and clone size are given by that table; D and trimming were obtained from the DNA. This table has 160,000 or so clones, roughly 90% appearing once. These data are taken from a study of blood T cell repertoires in COVID-19. About the research overall: Samples of COVID-19 (acute and convalescent) were obtained from the United States, Italy and Spain.

Per germline, CDR1 MDHEN and CDR2 SYDVKM. The CDR3 contains 13 residues. V lost 8 bases to trimming and J lost 1 base, with 12 bases between them. The gene calls are TRBV28 and TRBJ2-7, with D unresolved. Sequenced input: peripheral blood. This clonotype was obtained from a woman between 70 and 85 years old with acute or convalescent COVID-19. CDR3 nucleotides: TGTGCCAGCGGCCCAGGCGATTCCTACGAGCAGTACTTC. Encoded protein: CASGPGDSYEQYF. Filled out from reference TRBV28 and TRBJ2-7, the complete variable domain reads DVKVTQSSRYLVKRTGEKVFLECVQDMDHENMFWYRQDPGLGLRLIYFSYDVKMKEKGDIPEGYSVSREKKERFSLILESASTNQTSMYLCASGPGDSYEQYFGPGTRLTVT.